This TCR beta chain was recorded in a study of type 1 regulatory T cells. Study-wide context: T-allo10 is a Tr1-enriched, alloantigen-specific CD4 T cell product made in vitro.

A single record per CDR3 protein comes from TCRdb applying MiXCR to the reads. The sample carries 20,000 to 30,000 distinct CDR3 sequences, 72% recorded once. Worth noting for this clonotype: As yet, its antigen is unknown.

The graft donor-derived T-allo10 cells reportedly recognize host alloantigens, are anergic, and suppress alloantigen-specifically. This TCR was sampled from a human donor in good health. The sequenced sample consisted of cultured T cells, either the whole culture or a sorted T cell fraction (not recorded which). As for subset: Tr1-enriched cell product generated in vitro against host alloantigens.

The CDR3 DNA reads TGTGCCATCGGGGGCCAGGAGAACACTGAAGCTTTCTTT. Protein product: CAIGGQENTEAFF. This rearrangement joins TRBV10-3 to TRBJ1-1; D is perhaps TRBD1 (6 bases). CDR1 and CDR2 from the germline V gene are ENHRY and SYGVKD. This CDR3 spans 13 amino acids. V gave up 8 bases and J gave up 1 base, with 11 bases separating them.